This T cell receptor beta chain derives from a study of blood T cell repertoires in COVID-19. Study context: Samples representing acute and convalescent COVID-19 were sourced from the United States, Italy and Spain. The analysed material was cDNA or gDNA that came from T cells, B-cell-depleted T cells, or PBMCs.

In the original analysis: Estimates of nucleated cell counts were drawn from the amplification of reference gene primers. The data were produced by immunoSEQ multiplex PCR, yet TCRdb's version contains in-frame clones alone and is incomplete. The V and J calls and clone size are taken from that table; D and trimming were inferred from the DNA. Among about 80,000 clones listed, around 69% were seen once. The germline V gene encodes CDR1 LNHDA and CDR2 SQIVND (reference sequence). The CDR3 length is 14 residues. Trimming shortened V by 3 bases and J by 7 bases, and 15 bases separated the two germline ends.

This TCR was sampled from a man between 70 and 80 years old with active or convalescent COVID-19. The chain links TRBV19 to TRBJ1-2; maybe TRBD1 (5 bases). Sequenced material: peripheral blood. The CDR3 is CASSIQGSHRGYTF. The DNA for the CDR3 is TGTGCCAGTAGTATCCAGGGCTCGCATCGTGGCTACACCTTC.